The 25 T cell receptor beta chains given below trace back to one sample, sequenced in a study of technical replicates of blood from a few donors. Profiled with immunoSEQ multiplex PCR; TCRdb holds only in-frame clones, not every one. The sample lists 80,000 or so clones, approximately 96% seen once, with 0.36% in the top ten. The sequenced sample was T cells isolated from PBMCs. The receptors stem from a human donor in good health.

The chain couples TRBV7-2 to TRBJ1-2; tentative D call: TRBD1 (6 bases). Germline values: CDR1 SGHTA, CDR2 FQGNSA. This CDR3 has 13 amino acids. V lost 3 bases and J lost 5, with 10 bases in between. The CDR3 loop is CASSFLTGYGYTF. Written as DNA, the CDR3 is TGTGCCAGCAGCTTTCTTACAGGGTATGGCTACACCTTC.

The V gene is TRBV27, the J gene TRBJ2-5, with 14 bases that match TRBD2. In germline, CDR1 is MNHEY, CDR2 SMNVEV (reference sequence). The J segment lost 1 base and the V segment lost 8 bases, leaving 12 bases of the junction unmatched. The CDR3 consists of 18 residues. The CDR3 protein is CASSLRTSGRPLQETQYF. Here the CDR3 DNA reads TGTGCCAGCTCCCTCCGGACTAGCGGGAGGCCACTCCAAGAGACCCAGTACTTC.

This clone was counted once. Other DNA variants within this sample encode the same CDR3. The chain recombines TRBV9 with TRBJ1-1, with 7 positions matching TRBD1. Trimming cost V 0 bases and J 1 base; bases outside gene matches: 0. Germline V gene data show CDR1 as SGDLS and CDR2 as YYNGEE. The CDR3 is made up of 14 amino acids. The CDR3 reads CASSVGQGNTEAFF. The CDR3 coding sequence is TGTGCCAGCAGCGTAGGACAGGGGAACACTGAAGCTTTCTTT.

J is TRBJ1-2 and V is TRBV4-1, with D maybe TRBD1 (6 bases). Germline loops: CDR1 MGHRA, CDR2 YSYEKL. The CDR3 has 15 residues. Trimming stripped 4 bases from V and 0 bases from J, with 12 bases between. CDR3 DNA: TGCGCCAGCAGCCCCAGGGGCGCAGCTAACTATGGCTACACCTTC. The encoded protein is CASSPRGAANYGYTF.

The rearrangement uses TRBV5-1 and TRBJ2-1; the D gene is possibly TRBD2 (5 bases). The CDR3 runs to 13 residues. Trimming stripped 8 bases from V and 5 bases from J, with 14 bases between. CDR1 SGHRS and CDR2 YFSETQ come from the germline V gene. Here the CDR3 reads CASTLTGDNEQFF. CDR3 in DNA: TGCGCCAGTACCCTAACCGGGGACAATGAGCAGTTCTTC.

The chain uses TRBV28 and TRBJ2-5, with D possibly TRBD2 on 5 matching bases. This CDR3 is 17 amino acids long. Germline CDR1 and CDR2: MDHEN and SYDVKM. V shed 5 bases and J shed 3 bases, with 22 bases lying between them. The chain's CDR3 is CASSLPETEVLEETQYF. CDR3 nucleotide sequence: TGTGCCAGCAGTCTACCGGAGACGGAGGTACTTGAAGAGACCCAGTACTTC.

As DNA, the CDR3 is TGCGCCAGCAGCCTGAGGACAGGGAACACCGGGGAGCTGTTTTTT. This encodes CASSLRTGNTGELFF. The chain is built from TRBV5-1 and TRBJ2-2; 7 positions match TRBD1. V gave up 4 bases and J gave up 1 base; unmatched junction bases: 4. Germline CDR1 is SGHRS and CDR2 is YFSETQ. The CDR3 consists of 15 residues.

This rearrangement joins TRBV28 to TRBJ2-7; D perhaps matches TRBD2 (7 bases). This CDR3 has 15 amino acids. Trimming removed 7 bases from V and 5 bases from J, with 21 bases in between. Per germline, CDR1 MDHEN and CDR2 SYDVKM. The CDR3, as DNA: TGTGCCAGCAACCCCACTAGCGACAGGACCCACGAGCAGTACTTC. As protein: CASNPTSDRTHEQYF.

The V gene is TRBV7-9, the J gene TRBJ2-3; 7 nucleotides agree with TRBD1. The CDR3 extends over 15 amino acids. V dropped 5 bases and J dropped 2; count of bases not matched to a gene: 7. Germline CDR1 SEHNR, CDR2 FQNEAQ (reference sequence). CDR3 amino acids: CASSPGTALTDTQYF. CDR3 nucleotide sequence: TGTGCCAGCAGCCCTGGGACAGCCCTCACAGATACGCAGTATTTT. The full variable domain, its missing parts supplied by reference TRBV7-9 and TRBJ2-3, is DTGVSQNPRHKITKRGQNVTFRCDPISEHNRLYWYRQTLGQGPEFLTYFQNEAQLEKSRLLSDRFSAERPKGSFSTLEIQRTEQGDSAMYLCASSPGTALTDTQYFGPGTRLTVL.

The chain is built from TRBV7-8 and TRBJ1-1; D is ambiguous. The V end lost 1 base, the J end lost 1 base, and 7 bases lay between the germline ends. This CDR3 has 14 residues. Germline V gene sequence: CDR1 SGHVS, CDR2 FQNEAQ. DNA for the CDR3: TGTGCCAGCAGCTTAGTACAGAGGAACACTGAAGCTTTCTTT. It specifies CASSLVQRNTEAFF. The full variable domain, its missing parts supplied by reference TRBV7-8 and TRBJ1-1, is GAGVSQSPRYKVAKRGQDVALRCDPISGHVSLFWYQQALGQGPEFLTYFQNEAQLDKSGLPSDRFFAERPEGSVSTLKIQRTQQEDSAVYLCASSLVQRNTEAFFGQGTRLTVV.

V usage is TRBV19 and J usage is TRBJ2-7; 11 bases are a match to TRBD2. This CDR3 spans 13 amino acids. J lost 11 bases, V lost 4 bases, and 7 bases had no gene match. Germline V gene data show CDR1 as LNHDA and CDR2 as SQIVND (reference sequence). CDR3 region: CASSKDSGRAEYF. CDR3 nucleotide sequence: TGTGCCAGTAGTAAGGATAGCGGGAGGGCCGAGTACTTC.

The chain links TRBV5-6 to TRBJ2-1; TRBD2 is a possible D gene (5 bases). Germline lookup yields CDR1 SGHDT and CDR2 YYEEEE. V was shortened by 3 bases and J by 10 bases, with 14 bases between the two germline ends. The CDR3 totals 13 residues. CDR3 sequence: CASSYSSEGEQFF. For the CDR3, the DNA is TGTGCCAGCAGCTATAGTTCCGAGGGAGAGCAGTTCTTC.

This clone has just one count. The chain recombines TRBV9 with TRBJ1-2, with D perhaps TRBD1 (5 bases). The germline CDR1 and CDR2 sequences are SGDLS and YYNGEE. The CDR3 runs 15 residues. V lost 4 bases and J lost 2, with 15 bases in between. The CDR3, as DNA: TGTGCCAGCAGCCCATACGTGACAGAGAACTATGGCTACACCTTC. Protein: CASSPYVTENYGYTF.

Concerning this clone: One junction end disagrees with the germline gene, perhaps due to a read error. The chain couples TRBV4-2 to TRBJ1-1; 8 positions match TRBD1. The length of the CDR3 is 15 residues. The germline V gene encodes CDR1 LGHNA and CDR2 YNFKEQ. This CDR3 is CASSEDRGQNTEAFF. Here the CDR3 DNA reads TGTGCCAGCAGCGAAGACAGGGGTCAGAACACTGAAGCTTTCTTT.

The V call is TRBV7-9, the J call TRBJ2-2, with TRBD1 as a possible D gene (5 bases). The CDR3 consists of 17 residues. Germline V gene sequence: CDR1 SEHNR, CDR2 FQNEAQ (reference sequence). Trimming took off 1 base at V and 1 base at J, with 13 bases between the two ends. Here the CDR3 DNA reads TGTGCCAGCAGCTTAGACTGGGTCAGGGTGAACACCGGGGAGCTGTTTTTT. This translates into CASSLDWVRVNTGELFF.

This chain connects TRBV9 to TRBJ2-7, with D unresolved. V lost 0 bases to trimming and J lost 5 bases, with 9 bases between them. The CDR3 sequence is 13 residues long. CDR1 SGDLS and CDR2 YYNGEE come from the germline V gene. The CDR3 DNA reads TGTGCCAGCAGCGTAGAGTCAGCGCACGAGCAGTACTTC. Protein sequence: CASSVESAHEQYF.

The chain recombines TRBV7-3 with TRBJ2-1; 9 bases agree with TRBD2. Germline V gene data show CDR1 as SGHTA and CDR2 as FQGTGA. The trim removed 0 bases at V and 14 bases at J, leaving 17 bases unmatched. There are 17 residues in the CDR3. In nucleotides, the CDR3 is TGTGCCAGCAGCTTAACTAGGCTAGCGGGACTCTTATTCGGGGAGTTCTTC. Translation: CASSLTRLAGLLFGEFF.

The chain links TRBV27 to TRBJ1-1, with 9 bases aligning to TRBD1. This CDR3 spans 14 amino acids. Germline V gene sequence: CDR1 MNHEY, CDR2 SMNVEV (reference sequence). V lost 6 bases to trimming and J lost 5 bases; unmatched junction nucleotides: 7. The CDR3 region is CASSLRGQGTEAFF. For the CDR3, the DNA is TGTGCCAGCAGCTTGCGGGGACAGGGAACTGAAGCTTTCTTT.

The rearrangement uses TRBV19 and TRBJ2-1; 11 nucleotides line up with TRBD2. Germline V gives CDR1 LNHDA, CDR2 SQIVND (reference sequence). The length of the CDR3 is 14 residues. V dropped 7 bases and J dropped 4; count of bases not matched to a gene: 3. The CDR3 spells CASKGLAVYNEQFF. CDR3 DNA: TGTGCCAGTAAGGGACTAGCGGTTTACAATGAGCAGTTCTTC.

The chain links TRBV7-2 to TRBJ2-7; maybe TRBD1 (6 bases). In germline, CDR1 is SGHTA, CDR2 FQGNSA. Between the trimmed V and J ends, which lost 2 bases and 1 base, there was a span of 15 bases. The CDR3 is 16 residues long. CDR3 amino acids: CASSLTVGTISYEQYF. CDR3 nucleotides: TGTGCCAGCAGCTTAACTGTCGGGACAATATCCTACGAGCAGTACTTC.

The rearrangement joins TRBV29-1 to TRBJ1-1; D gene unclear. Germline CDR1 reads SQVTM; CDR2 reads ANQGSEA. The V end was cut by 6 bases, the J end by 5 bases, with 7 bases between. This CDR3 has 10 amino acids. The CDR3 DNA reads TGCAGCGTCGTGGAGACTGAAGCTTTCTTT. The encoded protein is CSVVETEAFF.

The CDR3 coding sequence is TGCGCCAGCAGCCAAGATTGGTACAGGGCGAACGGGACCGGGGAGCTGTTTTTT. It codes for CASSQDWYRANGTGELFF. This chain uses TRBV4-1 with TRBJ2-2; maybe TRBD1 (6 bases). Germline-derived CDR1 and CDR2 are MGHRA and YSYEKL. The CDR3 has 18 residues. The V and J ends lost 0 bases and 5 bases respectively, with 19 bases between them.

The J gene is TRBJ2-7, the V gene TRBV7-8, with 13 bases that match TRBD2. Per germline, CDR1 SGHVS and CDR2 FQNEAQ. This CDR3 comprises 16 residues. V shed 5 bases and J 1 base; nucleotides not matched to a gene: 5. CDR3 coding DNA: TGTGCCAGCAGCCCAGGGACTAGCGGGATTTCCTACGAGCAGTACTTC. Amino acids: CASSPGTSGISYEQYF.

The chain carries TRBV9 and TRBJ1-2, with 8 bases aligning to TRBD1. J gave up 3 bases and V 0 bases, and 1 base lay outside the gene matches. This CDR3 has 14 residues. The germline V gene has CDR1 SGDLS and CDR2 YYNGEE. The CDR3 protein is CASSVGGQDYGYTF. CDR3 bases: TGTGCCAGCAGCGTAGGGGGACAGGACTATGGCTACACCTTC.

This chain links TRBV6-5 with TRBJ2-2; TRBD1 is a possible D gene (6 bases). The CDR3 contains 16 residues. The V gene's germline CDR1 is MNHEY and CDR2 SVGAGI. Between the trimmed V and J ends, which lost 4 bases and 1 base, there was a span of 13 bases. CDR3 nucleotides: TGTGCCAGCAGTTTCTGGACAGAGGAGAACACCGGGGAGCTGTTTTTT. As protein: CASSFWTEENTGELFF.